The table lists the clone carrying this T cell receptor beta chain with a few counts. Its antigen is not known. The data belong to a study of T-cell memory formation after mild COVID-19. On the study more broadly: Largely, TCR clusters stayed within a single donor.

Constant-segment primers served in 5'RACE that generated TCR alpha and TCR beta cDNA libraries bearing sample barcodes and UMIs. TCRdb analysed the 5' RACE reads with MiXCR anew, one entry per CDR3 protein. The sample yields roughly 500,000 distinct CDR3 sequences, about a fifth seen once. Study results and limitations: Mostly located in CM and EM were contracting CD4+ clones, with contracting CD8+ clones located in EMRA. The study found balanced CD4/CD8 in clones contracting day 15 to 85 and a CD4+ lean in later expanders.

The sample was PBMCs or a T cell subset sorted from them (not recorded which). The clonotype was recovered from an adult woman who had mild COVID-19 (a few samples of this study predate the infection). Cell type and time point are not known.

CDR3 region: CASSYGGARYF. The CDR3 DNA follows: TGTGCCAGCAGCTACGGGGGGGCCCGGTACTTC. The chain combines TRBV7-9 with TRBJ2-4, with TRBD2 identical over 8 bases. CDR3 length equals 11 residues. The J segment lost 15 bases and the V segment lost 4 bases, leaving 5 bases of the junction unmatched. Germline values: CDR1 SEHNR, CDR2 FQNEAQ (reference sequence).